The TCR beta chain under discussion was sequenced for a study of blood T cell repertoires in COVID-19. Germline V gene lookup returns CDR1 SGHVS and CDR2 FNYEAQ. V shed 5 bases and J 2 bases; nucleotides not matched to a gene: 9. This CDR3 comprises 17 residues. This table comes from immunoSEQ multiplex PCR, and its TCRdb copy is limited to in-frame clones, with some not included. The sample shows over 200,000 clones, roughly 77% of them seen only once. V and J are TRBV7-6 and TRBJ2-7; 13 bases agree with TRBD2. The receptor was isolated from a man aged 35 to 55 who had recovered from COVID-19. The sequenced sample was PBMCs or T cells enriched from blood (not recorded which). The CDR3, as DNA: TGTGCCAGCAGCCTAGGACTAGCGGGAGAGGTCGCCTACGAGCAGTACTTC. Amino acids: CASSLGLAGEVAYEQYF.